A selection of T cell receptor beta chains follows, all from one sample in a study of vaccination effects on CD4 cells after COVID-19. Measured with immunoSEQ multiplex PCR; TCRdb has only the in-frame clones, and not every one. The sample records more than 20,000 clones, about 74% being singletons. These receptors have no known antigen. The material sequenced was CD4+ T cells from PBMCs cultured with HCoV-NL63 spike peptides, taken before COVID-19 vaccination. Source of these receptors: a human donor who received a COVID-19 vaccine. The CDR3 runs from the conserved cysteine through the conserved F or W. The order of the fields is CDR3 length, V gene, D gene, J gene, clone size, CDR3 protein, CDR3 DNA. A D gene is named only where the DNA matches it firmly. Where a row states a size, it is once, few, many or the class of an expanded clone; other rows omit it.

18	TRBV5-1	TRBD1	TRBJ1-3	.	CASSKGQGGIRSGNTIYF	TGCGCCAGCAGCAAGGGCCAGGGGGGGATTCGCTCTGGAAACACCATATATTTT
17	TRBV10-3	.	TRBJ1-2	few	CAISEGAGSSANYGYTF	TGTGCCATCAGTGAGGGGGCAGGTTCTTCAGCTAACTATGGCTACACCTTC
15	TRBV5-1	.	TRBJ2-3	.	CASSLYSPLTDTQYF	TGCGCCAGCAGCTTGTACTCCCCACTCACAGATACGCAGTATTTT
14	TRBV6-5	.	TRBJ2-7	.	CASSYELGAYEQYF	TGTGCCAGCAGTTACGAGTTAGGTGCCTACGAGCAGTACTTC
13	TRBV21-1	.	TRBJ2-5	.	CASSKRDVETQYF	TGTGCCAGCAGCAAAAGGGACGTAGAGACCCAGTACTTC
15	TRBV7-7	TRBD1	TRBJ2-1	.	CASSLDRGGYNEQFF	TGTGCCAGCAGCCTCGACAGGGGAGGCTACAATGAGCAGTTCTTC
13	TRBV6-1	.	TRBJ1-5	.	CASSETGTGPQHF	TGTGCCAGCAGTGAAACAGGGACCGGGCCCCAGCATTTT
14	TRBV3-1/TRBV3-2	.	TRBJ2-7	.	CASKATAHNYEQYF	TGTGCCAGCAAGGCTACAGCCCACAACTACGAGCAGTACTTC
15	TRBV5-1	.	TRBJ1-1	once	CASSFNGQFATEAFF	TGCGCCAGCAGCTTCAACGGACAGTTCGCAACTGAAGCTTTCTTT
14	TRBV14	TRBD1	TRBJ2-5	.	CASSPDRGPGTQYF	TGTGCCAGCAGCCCGGACAGGGGACCAGGGACCCAGTACTTC
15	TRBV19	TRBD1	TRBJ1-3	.	CASRQGDSSGNTIYF	TGTGCCAGTAGGCAGGGGGATTCTTCTGGAAACACCATATATTTT
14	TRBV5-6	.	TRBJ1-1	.	CASSWDGGDTEAFF	TGTGCCAGCAGCTGGGATGGAGGGGACACTGAAGCTTTCTTT
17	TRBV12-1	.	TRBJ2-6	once	CASSLSRGTSGANVLTF	TGTGCCAGCAGCCTCAGTAGAGGTACCTCTGGGGCCAACGTCCTGACTTTC
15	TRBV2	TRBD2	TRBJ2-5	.	CASSDRAGRGETQYF	TGTGCCAGCTCAGACCGGGCGGGGAGGGGTGAGACCCAGTACTTC
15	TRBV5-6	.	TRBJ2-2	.	CASSWGGLNTGELFF	TGTGCCAGCAGCTGGGGGGGGCTTAACACCGGGGAGCTGTTTTTT
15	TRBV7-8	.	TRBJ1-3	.	CASHESRSSGNTIYF	TGTGCCAGCCACGAGTCCCGCTCCTCTGGAAACACCATATATTTT
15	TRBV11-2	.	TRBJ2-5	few	CASSLGAGGGETQYF	TGTGCCAGCAGCTTAGGTGCAGGGGGAGGAGAGACCCAGTACTTC
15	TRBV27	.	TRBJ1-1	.	CASSQSGGALTEAFF	TGTGCCAGCAGCCAATCCGGGGGGGCGCTCACTGAAGCTTTCTTT
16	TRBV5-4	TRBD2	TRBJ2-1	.	CASSLMVAGDVDEQFF	TGTGCCAGCAGCTTGATGGTCGCGGGAGATGTGGATGAGCAGTTCTTC
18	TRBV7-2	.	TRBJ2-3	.	CASRAPWLAWGEADTQYF	TGTGCCAGCAGGGCGCCTTGGCTAGCGTGGGGCGAGGCAGATACGCAGTATTTT
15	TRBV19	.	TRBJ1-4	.	CASSIVGATNEKLFF	TGTGCCAGTAGTATAGTCGGTGCAACTAATGAAAAACTGTTTTTT
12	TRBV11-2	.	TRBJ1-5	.	CASSLVGGPQHF	TGTGCCAGCAGCTTAGTAGGGGGGCCCCAGCATTTT
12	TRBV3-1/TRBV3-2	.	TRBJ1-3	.	CASSQVANTIYF	TGTGCCAGCAGCCAAGTCGCAAACACCATATATTTT
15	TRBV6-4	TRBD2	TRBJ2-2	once	CASSPTSGSTGELFF	TGTGCCAGCAGCCCTACTAGCGGGAGCACCGGGGAGCTGTTTTTT
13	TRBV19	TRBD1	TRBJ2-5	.	CASSYGTAETQYF	TGTGCCAGTAGTTATGGGACAGCAGAGACCCAGTACTTC
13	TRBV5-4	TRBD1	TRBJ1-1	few	CASSPGDRGLAFF	TGTGCCAGCAGCCCGGGGGACAGGGGGCTAGCTTTCTTT
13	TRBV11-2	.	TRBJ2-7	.	CASSRDGTYEQYF	TGTGCCAGCAGCCGGGACGGTACCTACGAGCAGTACTTC
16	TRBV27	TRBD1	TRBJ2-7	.	CASSPLERDRGYEQYF	TGTGCCAGCAGTCCCCTCGAAAGGGACAGGGGATACGAGCAGTACTTC
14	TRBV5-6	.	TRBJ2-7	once	CASSLTGFVYEQYF	TGTGCCAGCAGCTTGACCGGATTCGTCTACGAGCAGTACTTC
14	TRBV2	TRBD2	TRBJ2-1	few	CASSEDLAVNEQFF	TGTGCCAGCAGTGAGGACCTAGCGGTGAATGAGCAGTTCTTC
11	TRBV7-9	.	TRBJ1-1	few	CASSLTLEAFF	TGTGCCAGCAGTTTGACACTAGAAGCTTTCTTT
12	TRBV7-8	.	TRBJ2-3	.	CASSGRSDTQYF	TGTGCCAGCAGCGGGCGGTCAGATACGCAGTATTTT
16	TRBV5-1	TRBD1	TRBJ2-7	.	CASSLSPGTGIYEQYF	TGCGCCAGCAGCTTGTCACCCGGGACAGGGATCTACGAGCAGTACTTC